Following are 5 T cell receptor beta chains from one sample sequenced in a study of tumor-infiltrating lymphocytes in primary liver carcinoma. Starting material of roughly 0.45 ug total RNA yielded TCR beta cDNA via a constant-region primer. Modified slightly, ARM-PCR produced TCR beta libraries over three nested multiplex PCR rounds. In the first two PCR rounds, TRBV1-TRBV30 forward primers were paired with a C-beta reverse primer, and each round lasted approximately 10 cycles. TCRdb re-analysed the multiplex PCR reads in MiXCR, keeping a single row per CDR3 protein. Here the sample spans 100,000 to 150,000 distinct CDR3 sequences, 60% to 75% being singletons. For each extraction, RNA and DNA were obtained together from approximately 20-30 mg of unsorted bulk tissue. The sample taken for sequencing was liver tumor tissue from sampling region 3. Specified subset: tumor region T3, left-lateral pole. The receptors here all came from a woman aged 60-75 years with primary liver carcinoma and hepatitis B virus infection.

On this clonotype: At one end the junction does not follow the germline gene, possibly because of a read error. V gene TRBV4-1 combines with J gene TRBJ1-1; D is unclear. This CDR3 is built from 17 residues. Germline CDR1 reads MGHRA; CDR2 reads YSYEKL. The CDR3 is CASSQDPRRALNIEPFF. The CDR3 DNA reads TGCGCCAGCAGCCAAGACCCGCGGAGAGCCTTGAACATTGAACCTTTCTTT.

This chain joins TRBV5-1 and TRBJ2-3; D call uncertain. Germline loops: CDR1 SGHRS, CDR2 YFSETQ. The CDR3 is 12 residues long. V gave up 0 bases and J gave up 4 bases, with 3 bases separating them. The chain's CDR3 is CASSLEADTQYF. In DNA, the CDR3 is TGCGCCAGCAGCTTGGAAGCAGATACGCAGTATTTT.

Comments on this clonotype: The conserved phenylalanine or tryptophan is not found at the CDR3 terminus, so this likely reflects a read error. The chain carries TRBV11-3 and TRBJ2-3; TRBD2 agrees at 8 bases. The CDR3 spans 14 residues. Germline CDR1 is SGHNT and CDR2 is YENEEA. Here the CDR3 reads CTSSFRTSTDTQYL. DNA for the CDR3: TGTACCAGCAGCTTCAGGACTAGCACAGATACACAGTATTTG.

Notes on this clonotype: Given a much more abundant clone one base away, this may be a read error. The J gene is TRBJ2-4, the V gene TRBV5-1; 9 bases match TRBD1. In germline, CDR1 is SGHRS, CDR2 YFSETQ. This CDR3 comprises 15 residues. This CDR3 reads CASSLVQGAKDIQYF. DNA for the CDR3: TGCGCCAGCAGCTTGGTACAGGGGGCCAAAGACATTCAGTACTTC.

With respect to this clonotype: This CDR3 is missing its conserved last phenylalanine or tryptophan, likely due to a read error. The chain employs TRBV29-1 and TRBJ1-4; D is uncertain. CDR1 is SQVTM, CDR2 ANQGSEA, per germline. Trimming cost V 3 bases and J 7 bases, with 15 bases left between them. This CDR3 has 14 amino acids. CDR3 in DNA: TGCAGCGTTGAGGGTAGCAGGAGAAGTGAAAAACTGTTTTCT. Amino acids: CSVEGSRRSEKLFS.